The 20 T cell receptor beta chains in this list originate from one sample, sequenced in a study of cytomegalovirus exposure and HLA in healthy donors. PCR amplification relied on 60 Vbeta primers (plus 13 Jbeta primers). Some clones are missing from TCRdb's copy, which holds only in-frame ones; the method was immunoSEQ multiplex PCR. The table shows 130,000 to 150,000 clones, with roughly 80% occurring only once. The sample comprised PBMCs. The receptor set was obtained from a young man in good health and CMV-seronegative.

This chain uses TRBV2 with TRBJ2-7, with 9 bases identical to TRBD2. The CDR3 sequence is 15 residues long. Germline CDR1 SNHLY, CDR2 FYNNEI. V lost 3 bases and J lost 2; bases outside the gene matches: 5. CDR3 loop: CASSDPSGATYEQYF. The CDR3 DNA is TGTGCCAGCAGTGATCCTAGCGGGGCTACCTACGAGCAGTACTTC.

V is TRBV28 and J is TRBJ2-7, with TRBD1 identical over 7 bases. The CDR3 length is 12 residues. Germline V CDR1 and CDR2: MDHEN, SYDVKM. Losses at the gene ends were 8 bases for V and 6 bases for J; bases not matched to a gene: 7. The CDR3 sequence is CASLDRTAEQYF. DNA of the CDR3: TGTGCCAGCTTGGACAGGACTGCCGAGCAGTACTTC.

The chain links TRBV5-1 to TRBJ1-3; 9 bases are shared with TRBD1. The CDR3 runs to 14 residues. Germline assignment: CDR1 SGHRS and CDR2 YFSETQ. V shed 4 bases and J 4 bases; nucleotides not matched to a gene: 3. CDR3 amino acids: CASSGTGPGNTIYF. In DNA, the CDR3 is TGCGCCAGCAGCGGGACAGGGCCAGGAAACACCATATATTTT.

The gene calls are TRBV6-5 and TRBJ1-1; 7 nucleotides line up with TRBD1. This CDR3 has 16 residues. Germline CDR1 reads MNHEY; CDR2 reads SVGAGI. V lost 2 bases and J lost 5; bases outside the gene matches: 11. This chain's CDR3 is CASSYARHRGITEAFF. In DNA form, the CDR3 reads TGTGCCAGCAGTTACGCGAGGCACAGGGGAATTACTGAAGCTTTCTTT.

The chain joins TRBV7-2 to TRBJ2-4, with D hard to call. CDR1 is SGHTA and CDR2 is FQGNSA in the germline V gene. The CDR3 runs 13 residues. V lost 1 base and J 4 bases, leaving 5 bases between the germline ends. CDR3 sequence reads: CASSLVGKNIQYF. The DNA of the CDR3 is TGTGCCAGCAGCTTAGTCGGGAAAAACATTCAGTACTTC.

The chain couples TRBV18 to TRBJ1-6, with 7 bases that match TRBD1. In germline, CDR1 is KGHSH, CDR2 LQKENI. This CDR3 has 18 amino acids. The V and J ends lost 3 bases and 0 bases, in that order; junction bases with no gene match: 8. This CDR3 is CASSPSTGMGSYNSPLHF. DNA of the CDR3: TGTGCCAGCTCACCTTCGACAGGGATGGGCTCCTATAATTCACCCCTCCACTTT.

The rearrangement links TRBV6-4 to TRBJ2-5, with 10 bases fitting TRBD1. V dropped 4 bases and J dropped 5; count of bases not matched to a gene: 10. In germline, CDR1 is MRHNA, CDR2 SNTAGT. The CDR3 consists of 16 residues. The CDR3 region is CASSVPRQGAGETQYF. The CDR3 DNA reads as TGTGCCAGCAGTGTTCCTCGACAGGGGGCAGGGGAGACCCAGTACTTC.

This chain uses TRBV18 with TRBJ2-5, with 8 nucleotides matching TRBD2. Germline values: CDR1 KGHSH, CDR2 LQKENI. With V trimmed by 5 bases and J by 5 bases, 7 bases remained unmatched. The CDR3 has 14 residues. In DNA, the CDR3 is TGTGCCAGCTCAGGCAGGACTAGCACGGAGACCCAGTACTTC. As protein: CASSGRTSTETQYF.

In DNA, the CDR3 is TGTGCCACCAGCAGAGTGGGCTTGGGGGGACGAGTAAGCAATGAGCAGTTCTTC. It translates to CATSRVGLGGRVSNEQFF. The gene calls are TRBV15 and TRBJ2-1; weak D call: TRBD2 (6 bases). From germline, CDR1 is LNHNV and CDR2 YYDKDF (reference sequence). The CDR3 covers 18 residues. Trimming removed 1 base at V and 6 bases at J, with 22 bases between.

This clone has just one count. The chain is built from TRBV27 and TRBJ1-4, with TRBD1 identical over 11 bases. Germline CDR1 reads MNHEY; CDR2 reads SMNVEV (reference sequence). J gave up 8 bases and V 0 bases, and 8 bases lay outside the gene matches. This CDR3 region has 17 residues. CDR3 coding DNA: TGTGCCAGCAGTTTATCAGGACAGGGGGCGGTGGGGGAAAAACTGTTTTTT. Translating gives CASSLSGQGAVGEKLFF.

The J gene is TRBJ1-5, the V gene TRBV18; D gene uncertain. The V end was cut by 3 bases, the J end by 2 bases, with 14 bases between. Germline V CDR1 and CDR2: KGHSH, LQKENI. The CDR3 runs 16 residues. CDR3 DNA: TGTGCCAGCTCACCCCCGGGAGGTGGCGGCAATCAGCCCCAGCATTTT. It encodes CASSPPGGGGNQPQHF.

This clone has only a few counts. The chain recombines TRBV4-3 with TRBJ1-1; D gene unclear. The CDR3 has 15 amino acids. In germline, CDR1 is LGHNA, CDR2 YSLEER. Trimming left V 1 base short and J 0 bases short, with 9 bases between. The CDR3 sequence is CASSQVRQMNTEAFF. CDR3 coding DNA: TGCGCCAGCAGCCAAGTGCGGCAAATGAACACTGAAGCTTTCTTT.

The chain combines TRBV6-5 with TRBJ2-5; D may be TRBD2 (5 bases). Trimming cost V 5 bases and J 1 base, with 11 bases left between them. The CDR3 runs to 14 residues. Germline lookup yields CDR1 MNHEY and CDR2 SVGAGI. The CDR3 region is CASSPPRGQETQYF. The CDR3 nucleotides read TGTGCCAGCAGTCCCCCCCGGGGCCAAGAGACCCAGTACTTC.

Only one count was recorded for this clone. CDR3 region: CASSLGSRAREDQPQHF. In DNA, the CDR3 is TGTGCCAGCAGCTTAGGCTCTAGGGCAAGGGAGGATCAGCCCCAGCATTTT. The genes are TRBV11-3 and TRBJ1-5; D is ambiguous. Looked up from germline, CDR1 is SGHNT and CDR2 is YENEEA. The V gene lost 1 base and the J gene lost 5 bases, with 18 bases spanning the gap. This CDR3 comprises 17 residues.

The rearrangement uses TRBV10-3 and TRBJ1-2, with D perhaps matching TRBD1 (6 bases). Germline assignment: CDR1 ENHRY and CDR2 SYGVKD. Trimming left V 4 bases short and J 6 bases short, with 18 bases between. The CDR3 length is 15 residues. Here the CDR3 DNA reads TGTGCCATCAGTGGCCAACAGGGATTTCAGCATGGCTACACCTTC. Its protein is CAISGQQGFQHGYTF.

J is TRBJ2-1 and V is TRBV2, with D maybe TRBD2 (6 bases). Trimming took off 7 bases at V and 7 bases at J, with 20 bases between the two ends. CDR3 length equals 15 residues. Germline CDR1 is SNHLY and CDR2 is FYNNEI. The CDR3 nucleotides are TGTGCCAGCACGGGACTCCGGGGATGGTTAAATGAGCAGTTCTTC. Its translation: CASTGLRGWLNEQFF.

The chain recombines TRBV6-5 with TRBJ1-1, with TRBD1 identical over 8 bases. The germline V gene encodes CDR1 MNHEY and CDR2 SVGAGI. This CDR3 is 15 amino acids long. With 5 bases clipped from V and 0 bases from J, the junction kept 5 bases outside the gene matches. The CDR3 DNA follows: TGTGCCAGCAGTCCAGGGGGCGAGGTGAACACTGAAGCTTTCTTT. It codes for CASSPGGEVNTEAFF.

CDR3 sequence reads: CASSNRVPKAFF. In DNA form, the CDR3 reads TGTGCTAGTTCAAACAGGGTCCCCAAAGCTTTCTTT. The chain is built from TRBV12-5 and TRBJ1-1; perhaps TRBD1 as D (6 bases). V lost 8 bases and J lost 9, with 16 bases in between. CDR3 length: 12 residues. Germline lookup yields CDR1 LGHNT and CDR2 FRNRAP.

The chain is built from TRBV30 and TRBJ1-2; 7 bases align to TRBD1. This CDR3 region has 15 residues. Trimming removed 2 bases from V and 4 bases from J; junction bases left unmatched: 10. Germline CDR1 GTSNPN, CDR2 SVGIG (reference sequence). DNA of the CDR3: TGTGCCTGGAGTCAACCCGCGACAGGGAGCTATGGCTACACCTTC. Translation: CAWSQPATGSYGYTF.

The CDR3 loop reads CASSLMGAETQYF. The CDR3 nucleotides are TGCGCCAGCAGCTTGATGGGAGCGGAGACCCAGTACTTC. The rearrangement links TRBV5-1 to TRBJ2-5, with a possible D match to TRBD2 (5 bases). The ends were cut back, 1 base at V and 5 bases at J, with 9 bases in the middle. Germline V gives CDR1 SGHRS, CDR2 YFSETQ. This CDR3 is 13 amino acids long.